Below are 22 T cell receptor beta chains sequenced from a single sample in a study of T cells in Graves' hyperthyroidism and ophthalmopathy. TCR beta CDR3 regions were amplified from RNA transcripts. The HTBI set primed first-round TCR CDR3 RT-PCR. TCRdb re-analysed the multiplex PCR reads in MiXCR, keeping a single row per CDR3 protein. Of 400,000 or so distinct CDR3 sequences in the sample, around an eighth were seen once. Sequenced input: blood. The receptor source for this set is a man over 45 with Graves' ophthalmopathy.

This clonotype was observed at least ten times. The chain has TRBV12-3 or TRBV12-4 and TRBJ1-1, with no clear D. The V and J ends lost 3 bases and 8 bases respectively, with 7 bases between them. CDR3 length: 11 residues. CDR3 in amino acids: CASSFAWEAFF. CDR3 DNA sequence: TGTGCCAGCAGTTTCGCCTGGGAAGCTTTCTTT.

This clonotype was detected a few times. The gene calls are TRBV12-3 or TRBV12-4 and TRBJ2-5; 8 nucleotides match TRBD2. Losses at the gene ends were 6 bases for V and 0 bases for J; bases not matched to a gene: 9. The CDR3 contains 16 residues. This CDR3 is CASSPGGSRDQETQYF. The CDR3 nucleotides read TGTGCCAGCAGCCCGGGGGGGAGCCGCGACCAAGAGACCCAGTACTTC.

This clonotype came up a few times. The rearrangement links TRBV6-5 to TRBJ2-5, with 7 bases that match TRBD2. This CDR3 has 15 residues. Germline loops: CDR1 MNHEY, CDR2 SVGAGI. Unmatched junction bases numbered 3, after V lost 0 bases and J lost 2 bases. The CDR3 sequence: CASSYSGLEQETQYF. CDR3 nucleotides: TGTGCCAGCAGTTACTCAGGACTAGAGCAAGAGACCCAGTACTTC.

This clonotype has at least ten counts. The genes are TRBV28 and TRBJ2-3; no clear D. The germline V gene encodes CDR1 MDHEN and CDR2 SYDVKM. The CDR3 is 14 residues long. Trimming left V 5 bases short and J 2 bases short, with 11 bases between. CDR3 region: CASSPPQHTDTQYF. The DNA for the CDR3 is TGTGCCAGCAGTCCTCCGCAGCACACAGATACGCAGTATTTT.

This clonotype was counted many times. The V and J genes are TRBV7-9 and TRBJ1-2; 8 bases match TRBD1. The V and J ends lost 5 bases and 1 base, in that order; junction bases with no gene match: 9. CDR1 is SEHNR and CDR2 is FQNEAQ in the germline V gene (reference sequence). CDR3 length: 16 amino acids. CDR3 residues: CASSNNNRGFNYGYTF. The CDR3 nucleotides are TGTGCCAGCAGCAACAATAACAGGGGGTTTAACTATGGCTACACCTTC.

This chain uses TRBV5-1 with TRBJ2-3; D gene ambiguous. The CDR3 is 17 amino acids. The ends were cut back, 0 bases at V and 2 bases at J, with 16 bases in the middle. From germline, CDR1 is SGHRS and CDR2 YFSETQ. CDR3: CASSLDRVEDSTDTQYF. The CDR3 region has the DNA TGCGCCAGCAGCTTGGATAGGGTCGAAGACTCCACAGATACGCAGTATTTT.

This chain links TRBV27 with TRBJ2-3; D ambiguous. Trimming pared 5 bases from V and 5 bases from J, leaving 8 bases between. CDR3 length: 12 amino acids. In germline, CDR1 is MNHEY, CDR2 SMNVEV (reference sequence). The CDR3 DNA follows: TGTGCCAGCAGTGTCTATGGAGATACGCAGTATTTT. This sequence encodes CASSVYGDTQYF.

In this sample, this clonotype turned up many times. This chain joins TRBV2 and TRBJ2-1; 8 bases are a match to TRBD2. V lost 5 bases to trimming and J lost 6 bases; unmatched junction nucleotides: 9. CDR3 length: 15 amino acids. Germline V gives CDR1 SNHLY, CDR2 FYNNEI. Here the CDR3 DNA reads TGTGCCAGCAGTTCCGGGACTAGGACCTCCAATGAGCAGTTCTTC. This translates into CASSSGTRTSNEQFF.

This clonotype has at least ten counts. The chain carries TRBV6-1 and TRBJ2-7, with 12 bases fitting TRBD1. V was clipped by 3 bases and J by 4 bases; unmatched bases: 4. The CDR3 consists of 15 residues. The germline CDR1 and CDR2 sequences are MNHNS and SASEGT. This CDR3 is CASSDRDRGLYEQYF. CDR3 DNA: TGTGCCAGCAGTGATCGGGACAGGGGGCTATACGAGCAGTACTTC.

There are many counts of this clonotype. This chain connects TRBV18 to TRBJ2-4; 8 bases align to TRBD1. The CDR3 length is 16 residues. The trim removed 0 bases at V and 4 bases at J, leaving 5 bases unmatched. Looked up from germline, CDR1 is KGHSH and CDR2 is LQKENI. CDR3 loop: CASSPPGQGDKNIQYF. The CDR3 DNA reads as TGTGCCAGCTCACCACCTGGACAGGGCGATAAAAACATTCAGTACTTC.

This clonotype has only a few counts. The chain has TRBV20-1 and TRBJ2-7; the match to TRBD2 covers 8 bases. CDR1 DFQATT and CDR2 SNEGSKA come from the germline V gene (reference sequence). After removal of 6 bases from V and 2 bases from J, the junction contained 12 bases not matched to a gene. This CDR3 is 15 amino acids long. CDR3 DNA sequence: TGCAGTGCAGCAATGGGGTCGGGAGGGCCCTACGAGCAGTACTTC. It codes for CSAAMGSGGPYEQYF.

This clonotype has more than one count but fewer than ten. CDR3 coding DNA: TGCAGTGCTGGCGGACAGGGCGGGAACGAGCAGTACTTC. Its protein product is CSAGGQGGNEQYF. The genes are TRBV20-1 and TRBJ2-7; 8 nucleotides match TRBD1. CDR1 DFQATT and CDR2 SNEGSKA come from the germline V gene (reference sequence). The length of the CDR3 is 13 residues. V lost 5 bases, J lost 5 bases, and 8 bases stayed unmatched.

This clonotype showed up just once. A much larger clone is a single base away; this may be a read error. CDR3 bases: TGTGGCAGCAGCTCTGATTCGGGGGCCGATACGCAGTATTTT. Translating gives CGSSSDSGADTQYF. The J gene is TRBJ2-3, the V gene TRBV7-2; tentatively, D is TRBD1 or TRBD2 (6 bases each). The CDR3 contains 14 residues. Germline-derived CDR1 and CDR2 are SGHTA and FQGNSA.

This clonotype has ten or more counts. This chain links TRBV27 with TRBJ2-5; 12 nucleotides match TRBD1. The CDR3 is made up of 16 amino acids. In germline, CDR1 is MNHEY, CDR2 SMNVEV (reference sequence). J gave up 1 base and V 6 bases, and 6 bases lay outside the gene matches. For the CDR3, the DNA is TGTGCCAGCAGCCCTGGGACAGGGGGCCCCCAAGAGACCCAGTACTTC. Protein product: CASSPGTGGPQETQYF.

This clonotype showed up many times. V is TRBV6-5 and J is TRBJ1-2; 9 positions match TRBD1. The CDR3 runs 14 residues. Trimming at V came to 0 bases and at J to 8 bases, leaving 4 bases not matched to a gene. Germline CDR1 reads MNHEY; CDR2 reads SVGAGI. CDR3 in amino acids: CASSYSGTGNGYTF. The CDR3 DNA reads TGTGCCAGCAGTTACTCCGGGACAGGGAACGGCTACACCTTC.

Worth noting for this clonotype: Possible read error: a much larger clone is one base away. This chain uses TRBV2 with TRBJ2-3; D gene uncertain. Looked up from germline, CDR1 is SNHLY and CDR2 is FYNNEI. The V and J ends lost 5 bases and 4 bases respectively, with 13 bases between them. The CDR3 length is 14 residues. The CDR3 protein is CASSPAGPADTQYF. The CDR3 DNA follows: TGTGCCAGCAGTCCGGCAGGTCCCGCAGATACGCAGTATTTT.

Ten or more counts support this clonotype. The chain has TRBV3-1 and TRBJ2-1; tentatively, D is TRBD1 (6 bases). Looked up from germline, CDR1 is LGHDT and CDR2 is YNNKEL (reference sequence). The germline V and J ends were trimmed by 2 bases and 0 bases, with 14 bases remaining between them. The CDR3 totals 17 residues. For the CDR3, the DNA is TGTGCCAGCAGCCAACCACAGGGATTCAGCTCCTACAATGAGCAGTTCTTC. Its translation is CASSQPQGFSSYNEQFF.

This clonotype appeared many times. V is TRBV7-9 and J is TRBJ2-3; 14 nucleotides line up with TRBD2. The CDR3 totals 14 residues. Germline V lookup: CDR1 SEHNR, CDR2 FQNEAQ (reference sequence). J lost 14 bases, V lost 4 bases, and 8 bases had no gene match. CDR3 nucleotide sequence: TGTGCCAGCAGCTCCGGACTAGCGGGAGGAAGGAGGTATTTT. Its protein is CASSSGLAGGRRYF.

This clonotype appeared many times. The chain is built from TRBV5-1 and TRBJ1-4; 7 bases agree with TRBD1. The V and J ends lost 4 bases and 12 bases, in that order; junction bases with no gene match: 9. CDR3 size: 13 residues. The germline V gene has CDR1 SGHRS and CDR2 YFSETQ. The CDR3: CASSGGQRDELFF. For the CDR3, the DNA is TGCGCCAGCAGCGGGGGACAGCGAGACGAACTGTTTTTT.

There are a few counts of this clonotype. The V and J genes are TRBV10-1 and TRBJ2-1; maybe TRBD2 (6 bases). CDR3 length: 13 residues. V shed 6 bases and J shed 6 bases, with 12 bases lying between them. Germline loops: CDR1 WNHNN, CDR2 SYGVQD (reference sequence). The CDR3 DNA reads as TGCGCCAGCAGCAAGGCCGGGGGCAATGAGCAGTTCTTC. Translated: CASSKAGGNEQFF.

This clonotype was seen at least ten times. The junction does not match germline at one end; this may be a read error. This sequence joins TRBV5-1 and TRBJ2-7; 12 bases agree with TRBD2. This CDR3 has 14 residues. Germline V gene lookup returns CDR1 SGHRS and CDR2 YFSETQ. The CDR3 DNA reads TGTGCCAGCAGTCCGGGACTAGCGGGCTACGAGCAGTACTTC. It encodes CASSPGLAGYEQYF.

This clonotype has a count of ten or more. The chain combines TRBV5-6 with TRBJ2-3; D not resolved. Germline values: CDR1 SGHDT, CDR2 YYEEEE. Trimming removed 0 bases at V and 4 bases at J, with 6 bases between. This CDR3 contains 13 residues. The CDR3 nucleotides read TGTGCCAGCAGCTTGGTGTCGGCAGATACGCAGTATTTT. It translates to CASSLVSADTQYF.